This is a list of T cell receptor beta chains from one sample in a study of post-analysis software for immune sequencing data. MiXCR, applied by TCRdb to the PCR reads, yields one record per CDR3 protein. The profile shows hundreds of thousands of distinct CDR3 sequences, 30% to 45% of them singletons. Sequencing was carried out using blood. These receptors were taken from a girl between 2 and 10 years old with multiple sclerosis. The CDR3 runs from the conserved cysteine through the conserved F or W. Fields, in order: V gene, J gene, D gene, clone size, CDR3 DNA, CDR3 protein. A D gene is named only where the DNA matches it firmly. Clone size appears in some rows only: once, few, many, or a class for an expanded clone.

V: TRBV9; J: TRBJ2-5; D: NA; size: NA; DNA: TGTGCCAGCAGCGTCGGACCCGGGCTCAAAGGGCCCCAGTACTTC; CDR3: CASSVGPGLKGPQYF
V: TRBV7-2; J: TRBJ2-1; D: TRBD2; size: NA; DNA: TGTGCCAGCAGCCCCGGACTAGCGGCCGGGAATGAGCAGTTCTTC; CDR3: CASSPGLAAGNEQFF
V: TRBV7-2; J: TRBJ2-4; D: NA; size: NA; DNA: TGTGCCAGCAGCTTAGCAGGGATAGCCAAAAACATTCAGTACTTC; CDR3: CASSLAGIAKNIQYF
V: TRBV5-6; J: TRBJ2-1; D: NA; size: NA; DNA: TGTGCCAGCAGGAGGAAGCCAGGCAATGAGCAGTTCTTC; CDR3: CASRRKPGNEQFF
V: TRBV20-1; J: TRBJ2-7; D: NA; size: NA; DNA: TGCAGTTCCCGGACAACCTACGAGCAGTACTTC; CDR3: CSSRTTYEQYF
V: TRBV6-6; J: TRBJ2-1; D: NA; size: NA; DNA: TGTGCCAGCAGTTACCTGTCGAGGGCGGTTGGGGACAATGAGCAGTTCTTC; CDR3: CASSYLSRAVGDNEQFF
V: TRBV5-6; J: TRBJ2-1; D: NA; size: few; DNA: TGTGCCAGCAGCCGAAAAGAGACCAATGAGCAGTTCTTC; CDR3: CASSRKETNEQFF
V: TRBV5-4; J: TRBJ2-1; D: NA; size: few; DNA: TGTGCCAGCAGCTTGTCCACCTTCAGCGGGAATGAGCAGTTCTTC; CDR3: CASSLSTFSGNEQFF
V: TRBV7-2; J: TRBJ2-7; D: NA; size: NA; DNA: TGTGCCAGCAGCTTAGAAGGGGTACGATCCTACGAGCAGTACTTC; CDR3: CASSLEGVRSYEQYF
V: TRBV29-1; J: TRBJ1-1; D: NA; size: NA; DNA: TGCAGCGTTCGCGGGCAGGCGCTTACGGGGAACACTGAAGCTTTCTTT; CDR3: CSVRGQALTGNTEAFF
V: TRBV7-8; J: TRBJ2-2; D: TRBD2; size: NA; DNA: TGTGCCAGCAGCCTCCGGCTTGCGGGAGCGAACGGGGAGCTGTTTTTT; CDR3: CASSLRLAGANGELFF
V: TRBV7-3; J: TRBJ2-1; D: TRBD1; size: NA; DNA: TGTGCCAGCAGCCGGAGGGGCAGGGGGCTTGACAATGAGCAGTTCTTC; CDR3: CASSRRGRGLDNEQFF
V: TRBV5-1; J: TRBJ2-5; D: TRBD1; size: NA; DNA: TGCGCCAGCAGCGCGGACAGGGTGGGCAAGACCCAGTACTTC; CDR3: CASSADRVGKTQYF
V: TRBV28; J: TRBJ2-1; D: NA; size: NA; DNA: TGTGCCAGCAGCGGAGGACTTGACAATGAGCAGTTCTTC; CDR3: CASSGGLDNEQFF
V: TRBV10-3; J: TRBJ1-1; D: NA; size: NA; DNA: TGTGCCATCAGTGCACGTCCTGTGGGGGAGAGCACTGAAGCTTTCTTT; CDR3: CAISARPVGESTEAFF
V: TRBV27; J: TRBJ2-1; D: TRBD2; size: few; DNA: TGTGCCAGCAGTTTACCGACGGGACTAGCTGGGGATGAGCAGTTCTTC; CDR3: CASSLPTGLAGDEQFF
V: TRBV7-3; J: TRBJ2-1; D: TRBD2; size: NA; DNA: TGTGCCAGCAGCTTGGGACTAGCGGGCTACAATGGGCAGTTCTTC; CDR3: CASSLGLAGYNGQFF
V: TRBV28; J: TRBJ1-5; D: TRBD1; size: NA; DNA: TGTGCCAGCAGTTCCGCGGGGACAGATTTTTATTATAGCAATCAGCCCCAGCATTTT; CDR3: CASSSAGTDFYYSNQPQHF
V: TRBV7-3; J: TRBJ2-3; D: TRBD2; size: NA; DNA: TGTGCCAGCAGCTCAATGGGTATAGCGGGAGGGCCGTTGGATACGCAGTATTTT; CDR3: CASSSMGIAGGPLDTQYF
V: TRBV20-1; J: TRBJ2-1; D: TRBD1; size: NA; DNA: TGCAGTGCTCGACAGGGCAACAATGAGCAGTTCTTC; CDR3: CSARQGNNEQFF
V: TRBV10-2; J: TRBJ2-3; D: NA; size: NA; DNA: TGCGCCAGCAGTGAGTCAGTGGAAACGCAGTATTTT; CDR3: CASSESVETQYF
V: TRBV7-9; J: TRBJ2-2; D: NA; size: NA; DNA: TGTGCCAGCAGGATCCGGGACACCCCGAACACCGGGGAGCTGTTTTTT; CDR3: CASRIRDTPNTGELFF
V: TRBV29-1; J: TRBJ2-1; D: TRBD2; size: NA; DNA: TGCAGCGAGACTAGCGCCCGAACATACAATGAGCAGTTCTTC; CDR3: CSETSARTYNEQFF
V: TRBV15; J: TRBJ2-6; D: NA; size: NA; DNA: TGTGCCACCAGCAGAGGACCCGGGACGGAGGTTCTCTCTGGGGCCAACGTCCTGACTTTC; CDR3: CATSRGPGTEVLSGANVLTF
V: TRBV5-1; J: TRBJ2-1; D: NA; size: NA; DNA: TGCGCCAGCAGCTTGCTAAGACGGCAGGCCGGCAATGAGCAGTTCTTC; CDR3: CASSLLRRQAGNEQFF
V: TRBV20-1; J: TRBJ2-1; D: NA; size: few; DNA: TGCAGTGCTAGAGATATATCCGAGAGGGAAGCCTACAATGAGCAGTTCTTC; CDR3: CSARDISEREAYNEQFF
V: TRBV7-2; J: TRBJ2-3; D: NA; size: NA; DNA: TGTGCCAGCAGCTTAGCGGAGGGCCGAAGCACAGATACGCAGTATTTT; CDR3: CASSLAEGRSTDTQYF
V: TRBV12-3/TRBV12-4; J: TRBJ2-1; D: TRBD1; size: NA; DNA: TGTGCCAGCAGACCGGGACAGGGGGCCTATGAGCAGTTCTTC; CDR3: CASRPGQGAYEQFF
V: TRBV12-3/TRBV12-4; J: TRBJ1-1; D: NA; size: NA; DNA: TGTGCCAGCAGTTTAGCCAGGGGAGGCACTGAAGCTTTCTTT; CDR3: CASSLARGGTEAFF
V: TRBV7-2; J: TRBJ2-5; D: NA; size: many; DNA: TGTGCCAGCAGCTCACCCCAGCAGGACGGGGCGAAGGAGACCCAGTACTTC; CDR3: CASSSPQQDGAKETQYF
V: TRBV3-1; J: TRBJ1-4; D: NA; size: few; DNA: TGTGCCAGTAGCCGCCGTTCGACTGATGAAAAACTGTTTTTT; CDR3: CASSRRSTDEKLFF
V: TRBV7-2; J: TRBJ2-7; D: TRBD1; size: NA; DNA: TGTGCCAGCAGCCCCGACAGGGGCCACTACGAGCAGTACTTC; CDR3: CASSPDRGHYEQYF
V: TRBV7-2; J: TRBJ1-2; D: NA; size: few; DNA: TGTGCCAGCAGCGTAGAAGGCTATGGCTACACCTTC; CDR3: CASSVEGYGYTF
V: TRBV4-3; J: TRBJ1-2; D: NA; size: few; DNA: TGCGCCAGCAGCCAAGGTGGGATACAGAGATATGGCTACACCTTC; CDR3: CASSQGGIQRYGYTF
V: TRBV12-3/TRBV12-4; J: TRBJ2-5; D: NA; size: few; DNA: TGTGCCAGCAGTTTACAGGCTTTCCTGGAGACCCAGTACTTC; CDR3: CASSLQAFLETQYF
V: TRBV6-5; J: TRBJ2-1; D: NA; size: few; DNA: TGTGCCAGCGCTGGGGGGACTTGGGGTGATGAGCAGTTCTTC; CDR3: CASAGGTWGDEQFF
V: TRBV18; J: TRBJ2-1; D: TRBD2; size: NA; DNA: TGTGCCAGCTCACCATCCGGACTAGTATACAATGAGCAGTTCTTC; CDR3: CASSPSGLVYNEQFF
V: TRBV3-1; J: TRBJ1-2; D: NA; size: few; DNA: TGTGCCAGCAGCCAAGGGGGGGTGGGCTATGGCTACACCTTC; CDR3: CASSQGGVGYGYTF
V: TRBV5-1; J: TRBJ2-1; D: TRBD1; size: NA; DNA: TGCGCCAGCAGCCAAACAGGGGTTGACGCCTACAATGAGCAGTTCTTC; CDR3: CASSQTGVDAYNEQFF
V: TRBV6-5; J: TRBJ2-1; D: NA; size: many; DNA: TGTGCCAGCAGTTTAAGCGACAATGAGCAGTTCTTC; CDR3: CASSLSDNEQFF
V: TRBV27; J: TRBJ2-1; D: NA; size: few; DNA: TGTGCCAGCAGTTTCGCGGGTCACAATGAGCAGTTCTTC; CDR3: CASSFAGHNEQFF
V: TRBV6-1; J: TRBJ2-1; D: NA; size: few; DNA: TGTGCCAGCAACTTGCAGCAGAATGAGCAGTTCTTC; CDR3: CASNLQQNEQFF
V: TRBV20-1; J: TRBJ2-1; D: TRBD1; size: NA; DNA: TGCAGTGCTAGAGATTCTGTGGACAGGGGAACCTACAATGAGCAGTTCTTC; CDR3: CSARDSVDRGTYNEQFF
V: TRBV29-1; J: TRBJ1-2; D: NA; size: few; DNA: TGCAGCGTTGAAGATATCGCAGGGACGTTGAAGGGCTACACCTTC; CDR3: CSVEDIAGTLKGYTF
V: TRBV29-1; J: TRBJ2-5; D: NA; size: NA; DNA: TGCAGCGTTGGCCAAAAAAGAGAGACCCAGTACTTC; CDR3: CSVGQKRETQYF
V: TRBV20-1; J: TRBJ2-1; D: NA; size: NA; DNA: TGCAGTGCTAGAGCCCTTCTCCGGGATGAGCAGTTCTTC; CDR3: CSARALLRDEQFF
V: TRBV12-3/TRBV12-4; J: TRBJ2-1; D: TRBD1; size: NA; DNA: TGTGCCAGCAGTTTCCCGGACAGGGGGTACAATGAGCAGTTCTTC; CDR3: CASSFPDRGYNEQFF
V: TRBV29-1; J: TRBJ1-2; D: NA; size: NA; DNA: TGCAGCGTTGTAGTTCTGGCTGGCTACACCTTC; CDR3: CSVVVLAGYTF
V: TRBV7-2; J: TRBJ2-3; D: NA; size: NA; DNA: TGTGCCAGCAGCTTAGTAGAGCTAACCGATACGCAGTATTTT; CDR3: CASSLVELTDTQYF
V: TRBV6-6; J: TRBJ2-4; D: NA; size: NA; DNA: TGTGCCAGCAGTGCAACGCGGCTAGCCAAAAACATTCAGTACTTC; CDR3: CASSATRLAKNIQYF
V: TRBV4-1; J: TRBJ2-5; D: NA; size: NA; DNA: TGCGCCAGCAGCCAAGATCCGGGATTTCAAGAGACCCAGTACTTC; CDR3: CASSQDPGFQETQYF
V: TRBV2; J: TRBJ2-7; D: NA; size: many; DNA: TGTGCCAGCAGTGTAGTGGGCTACGAGCAGTACTTC; CDR3: CASSVVGYEQYF
V: TRBV5-5; J: TRBJ1-1; D: NA; size: NA; DNA: TGTGCCAGCAGCTCCCCAAGGAGGAACACTGAAGCTTTCTTT; CDR3: CASSSPRRNTEAFF
V: TRBV28; J: TRBJ2-1; D: TRBD2; size: NA; DNA: TGTGCCAGCAGATACTCTCCGGGCACTAGCGGGCCCAGACACTACAATGAGCAGTTCTTC; CDR3: CASRYSPGTSGPRHYNEQFF